The source of this TCR beta chain is a study of T cell repertoires in cytomegalovirus infection (dated by TCRdb to between 2018 and 2020). Study-wide context: The HLA type of each donor mattered for the analysis, because public TCR beta signatures pointed to carriage of CMV infection along with the matching HLA type. Summary of the overall study and its limitations: The ex vivo response was dominated by HLA-C-restricted CMV-specific TCR beta clonotypes, and the single most frequent clonotype in two of eight donors was supplied by these HLA-C-restricted clonotypes. Carriers of CMV infection plus the relevant HLA type were discriminated by the cumulative frequency of public TCR beta family members in the study cohort and in an independent approximately 350-donor cohort.

As to this clonotype: This clone's antigen is unknown. The junction departs from germline at one end; a sequencing error may be responsible.

Data came from an Illumina HiSeq 1500. Using fastp at Q25 and MiXCR, TCRdb reprocessed the public reads and kept productive beta chains. For every CDR3 protein sequence, its rows merge into one entry that carries the most common genes and DNA. Present in this sample are 68,000 or so distinct CDR3 sequences, about 23% of which were seen just once. The ten largest clones represent roughly 80% of the sample. Input material: PBMCs, sequenced either directly or after in vitro stimulation (not recorded which). The TCR originated in a human donor in good health (CMV status not recorded). Some clones in this sample may be carry-over from other donors' samples.

The CDR3 is CASSQGQLNTEAFF. The DNA sequence is given as TGTGCCAGCAGCCAGGGACAATTGAATACTGAAGCTTTCTTT. This receptor chain uses TRBV7-9 and TRBJ1-1, and possibly TRBD1, on 6 matching bases. Sequences SEHNR (CDR1) and FQNEAQ (CDR2) are obtained from the germline V gene (reference sequence). Including cysteine and phenylalanine, the CDR3 has 14 amino acids. Solely the CDR3 DNA is kept, with 42 bases framed from the first base.